The 15 T cell receptor beta chains below all came from one sample that was sequenced in a study of post-analysis software for immune sequencing data (dated by TCRdb to 2013 to 2016). Their antigens remain unidentified. What the work shows at the level of the full study, not this receptor alone: Patients showed significantly higher frequencies than controls for roughly five TRBV segments, among them TRBV5-6, TRBV5-1 and TRBV20-1.

The receptor library was made with PCR. For sequencing, an Illumina HiSeq 2500 was employed. Unique molecular identifiers were incorporated into TCR beta cDNA libraries to reduce PCR and sequencing biases. Using fastp at Q25 and MiXCR, TCRdb reprocessed the public reads and kept productive beta chains. Each CDR3 protein appears once, grouped with its most common genes and DNA. In all, the sample holds hundreds of thousands of distinct CDR3 sequences, and approximately 60% of those were seen once. About 10% of the sample comes from the top ten. Sequencing used blood. These receptors originate from a girl aged 2-10 years with multiple sclerosis.

The sample holds a few counts of this clonotype. This chain links TRBV29-1 with TRBJ2-5, with a possible D match to TRBD2 (7 bases). Trimming removed 5 bases at V and 3 bases at J, with 16 bases between. CDR1 SQVTM and CDR2 ANQGSEA come from the germline V gene. This CDR3 contains 14 residues. The CDR3: CSVFGGRFEETQYF. As DNA, the CDR3 is TGCAGCGTTTTCGGGGGGCGTTTCGAAGAGACCCAGTACTTC.

V is TRBV29-1 and J is TRBJ1-2; D is perhaps TRBD1 (6 bases). This CDR3 comprises 12 residues. Germline-derived CDR1 and CDR2 are SQVTM and ANQGSEA. Trimming shortened V by 6 bases and J by 4 bases, and 12 bases separated the two germline ends. The CDR3 DNA follows: TGCAGCGTCCCCTGGGGGCCCTATGGCTACACCTTC. Its translation: CSVPWGPYGYTF. Variable domain in full (rest from reference TRBV29-1 and TRBJ1-2): SAVISQKPSRDICQRGTSLTIQCQVDSQVTMMFWYRQQPGQSLTLIATANQGSEATYESGFVIDKFPISRPNLTFSTLTVSNMSPEDSSIYLCSVPWGPYGYTFGSGTRLTVV.

This clonotype came up once. The V call is TRBV7-8, the J call TRBJ1-5; unclear D gene. With 4 bases removed from V and 6 bases from J, the gap between germline ends came to 13 bases. This CDR3 is 14 amino acids long. Germline V gene data show CDR1 as SGHVS and CDR2 as FQNEAQ. CDR3 protein: CASSSRAASQPQHF. CDR3 DNA: TGTGCCAGCAGCTCAAGGGCAGCTTCTCAGCCCCAGCATTTT.

The chain has TRBV11-2 and TRBJ1-1; D remains ambiguous. CDR1 and CDR2 from the germline V gene are SGHAT and FQNNGV. The CDR3 covers 14 residues. V shed 5 bases and J shed 5 bases, with 15 bases lying between them. The CDR3 loop reads CASSTGFYPTEAFF. The CDR3 region has the DNA TGTGCCAGCAGCACCGGGTTTTATCCAACTGAAGCTTTCTTT.

The rearrangement uses TRBV25-1 and TRBJ1-4; 8 bases agree with TRBD1. Germline values: CDR1 MGHDK, CDR2 SYGVNS. The CDR3 sequence is 17 residues long. Unmatched junction bases numbered 14, after V lost 3 bases and J lost 8 bases. CDR3: CASSDSRRDRQKEKLFF. CDR3 nucleotides: TGTGCCAGCAGTGATTCTCGGAGGGACAGGCAGAAAGAAAAACTGTTTTTT.

This rearrangement joins TRBV19 to TRBJ2-7, with D uncertain. CDR1 is LNHDA, CDR2 SQIVND, per germline (reference sequence). V was clipped by 7 bases and J by 2 bases, with 12 bases between them. This CDR3 has 13 amino acids. Here the CDR3 DNA reads TGTGCCAGTAAGGTTGACGGAACCTACGAGCAGTACTTC. Protein: CASKVDGTYEQYF.

J is TRBJ1-4 and V is TRBV6-4, with D maybe TRBD1 (6 bases). V was pared by 6 bases and J by 0 bases, with 17 bases between. CDR3 length: 17 residues. Germline V CDR1 and CDR2: MRHNA, SNTAGT. This CDR3 is CASSERDTFSTNEKLFF. The CDR3 DNA follows: TGTGCCAGCAGCGAAAGGGACACCTTCTCAACTAATGAAAAACTGTTTTTT.

The rearrangement links TRBV4-1 to TRBJ2-2, with no clear D. Germline V lookup: CDR1 MGHRA, CDR2 YSYEKL. V was trimmed by 8 bases and J by 2 bases, leaving 9 bases between them. This CDR3 has 13 amino acids. CDR3: CASGSVNTGELFF. The CDR3 DNA follows: TGCGCCAGCGGAAGCGTAAACACCGGGGAGCTGTTTTTT.

J is TRBJ2-1 and V is TRBV27, with 10 bases identical to TRBD2. The germline V gene has CDR1 MNHEY and CDR2 SMNVEV (reference sequence). V was pared by 3 bases and J by 7 bases, with 6 bases of the junction left unmatched. CDR3 size: 15 residues. DNA for the CDR3: TGTGCCAGCAGTTTGTGGGCTAGCGGGAGTAATGAGCAGTTCTTC. Amino acid sequence: CASSLWASGSNEQFF.

The chain uses TRBV4-1 and TRBJ2-1, with 9 nucleotides matching TRBD2. Looked up from germline, CDR1 is MGHRA and CDR2 is YSYEKL. After removal of 0 bases from V and 7 bases from J, the junction contained 16 bases not matched to a gene. CDR3 length: 19 residues. CDR3 in amino acids: CASSQDRRAGGPLGNEQFF. The CDR3 DNA is TGCGCCAGCAGCCAAGATAGGAGGGCGGGAGGGCCGTTGGGAAATGAGCAGTTCTTC.

This chain uses TRBV29-1 with TRBJ2-1; 8 bases agree with TRBD2. V gave up 7 bases and J gave up 9 bases; unmatched junction bases: 8. The CDR3 is made up of 12 amino acids. Germline CDR1 SQVTM, CDR2 ANQGSEA. CDR3 in amino acids: CSARSGGTEQFF. The CDR3 DNA reads as TGCAGCGCAAGGTCGGGAGGGACTGAGCAGTTCTTC.

This clonotype turned up a few times. V gene TRBV20-1 combines with J gene TRBJ1-6; D unresolved. V lost 1 base, J lost 7 bases, and 11 bases lay in between. This CDR3 has 14 residues. The V gene's germline CDR1 is DFQATT and CDR2 SNEGSKA (reference sequence). CDR3 DNA: TGCAGTGCTAGAGGGGCACCGGGCAATTCACCCCTCCACTTT. Amino acids: CSARGAPGNSPLHF.

The chain uses TRBV5-5 and TRBJ1-5, with 7 bases aligning to TRBD1. With V trimmed by 2 bases and J by 3 bases, 8 bases remained unmatched. This CDR3 is 16 amino acids long. CDR1 is SGHKS and CDR2 is YYEKEE in the germline V gene (reference sequence). The CDR3 sequence: CASSLLTGRNNQPQHF. The CDR3 region has the DNA TGTGCCAGCAGCTTACTGACAGGGCGTAACAATCAGCCCCAGCATTTT.

The rearrangement joins TRBV6-1 to TRBJ2-7; 9 positions match TRBD1. The V and J ends lost 4 bases and 5 bases, in that order; junction bases with no gene match: 6. CDR1 and CDR2 (germline): MNHNS, SASEGT. CDR3 length equals 14 residues. The CDR3: CASSGPGTGHEQYF. For the CDR3, the DNA is TGTGCCAGCAGTGGTCCCGGGACAGGGCACGAGCAGTACTTC.

V is TRBV27 and J is TRBJ2-3; TRBD2 is a possible D gene (5 bases). Trimming took 3 bases from V and 2 from J, leaving 18 bases between them. CDR1 MNHEY and CDR2 SMNVEV come from the germline V gene (reference sequence). CDR3 size: 17 residues. CDR3 coding DNA: TGTGCCAGCAGTTTCTTAGGGAATAGCGATGACACAGATACGCAGTATTTT. Encoded protein: CASSFLGNSDDTDTQYF.